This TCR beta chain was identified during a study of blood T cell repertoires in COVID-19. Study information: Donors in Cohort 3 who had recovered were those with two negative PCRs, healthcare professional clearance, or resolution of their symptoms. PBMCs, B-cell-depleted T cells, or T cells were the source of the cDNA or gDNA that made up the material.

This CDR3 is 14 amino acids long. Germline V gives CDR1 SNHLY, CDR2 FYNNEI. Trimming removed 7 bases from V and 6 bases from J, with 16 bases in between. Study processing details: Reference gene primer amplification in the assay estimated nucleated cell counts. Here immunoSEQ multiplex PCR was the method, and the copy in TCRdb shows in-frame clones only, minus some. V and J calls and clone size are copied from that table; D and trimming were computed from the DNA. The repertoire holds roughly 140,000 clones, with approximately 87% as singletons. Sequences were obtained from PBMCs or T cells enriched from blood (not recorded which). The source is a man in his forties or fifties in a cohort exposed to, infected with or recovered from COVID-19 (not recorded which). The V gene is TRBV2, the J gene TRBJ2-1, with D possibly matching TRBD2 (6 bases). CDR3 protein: CASMGVAVGNEQFF. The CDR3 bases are TGTGCCAGCATGGGGGTAGCGGTAGGCAATGAGCAGTTCTTC. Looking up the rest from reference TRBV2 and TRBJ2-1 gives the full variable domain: EPEVTQTPSHQVTQMGQEVILRCVPISNHLYFYWYRQILGQKVEFLVSFYNNEISEKSEIFDDQFSVERPDGSNFTLKIRSTKLEDSAMYFCASMGVAVGNEQFFGPGTRLTVL.